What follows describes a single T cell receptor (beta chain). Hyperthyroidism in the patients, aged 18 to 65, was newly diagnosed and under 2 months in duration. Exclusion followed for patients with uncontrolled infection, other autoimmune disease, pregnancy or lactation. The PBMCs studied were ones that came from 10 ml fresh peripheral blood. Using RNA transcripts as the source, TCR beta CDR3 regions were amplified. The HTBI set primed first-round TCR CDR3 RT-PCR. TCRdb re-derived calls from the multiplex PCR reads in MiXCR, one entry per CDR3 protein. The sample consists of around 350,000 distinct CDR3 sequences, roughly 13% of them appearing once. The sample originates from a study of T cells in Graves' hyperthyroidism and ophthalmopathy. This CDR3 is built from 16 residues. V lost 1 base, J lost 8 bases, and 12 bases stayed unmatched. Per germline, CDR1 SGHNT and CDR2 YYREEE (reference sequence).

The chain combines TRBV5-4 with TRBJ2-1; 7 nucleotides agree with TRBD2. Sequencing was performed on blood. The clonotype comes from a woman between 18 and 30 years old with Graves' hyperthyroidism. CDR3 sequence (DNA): TGTGCCAGCAGCTTGAAAAGCGGACTGACTAGCTATGAGCAGTTCTTC. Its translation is CASSLKSGLTSYEQFF.